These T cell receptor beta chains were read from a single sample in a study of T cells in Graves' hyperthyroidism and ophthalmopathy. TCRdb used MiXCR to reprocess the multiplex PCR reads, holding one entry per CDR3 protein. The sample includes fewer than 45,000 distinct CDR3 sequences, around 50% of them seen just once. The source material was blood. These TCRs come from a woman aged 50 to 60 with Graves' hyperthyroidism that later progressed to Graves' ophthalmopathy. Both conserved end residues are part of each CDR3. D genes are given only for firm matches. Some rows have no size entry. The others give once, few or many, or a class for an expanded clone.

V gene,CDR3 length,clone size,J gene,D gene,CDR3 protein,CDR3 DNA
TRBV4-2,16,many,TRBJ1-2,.,CASTPNFMRGARGYTF,TGTGCCAGCACACCCAACTTTATGCGGGGCGCTCGTGGCTACACCTTC
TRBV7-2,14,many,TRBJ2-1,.,CASSSPPLLNEQFF,TGTGCCAGCAGCTCGCCACCTTTGCTCAATGAGCAGTTCTTC
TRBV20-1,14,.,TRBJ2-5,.,CSARDLGDQETQYF,TGCAGTGCTAGAGATCTAGGGGACCAAGAGACCCAGTACTTC
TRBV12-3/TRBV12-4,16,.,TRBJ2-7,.,CASGFRGGAGSYEQYF,TGTGCCAGCGGTTTCCGAGGGGGAGCAGGCTCCTACGAGCAGTACTTC
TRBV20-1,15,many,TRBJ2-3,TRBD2,CSASNAGGTTDTQYF,TGCAGTGCTAGTAACGCCGGGGGGACCACAGATACGCAGTATTTT
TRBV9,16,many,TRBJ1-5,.,CASSVDGRASNQPQHF,TGTGCCAGCAGCGTAGATGGGCGGGCTAGCAATCAGCCCCAGCATTTT
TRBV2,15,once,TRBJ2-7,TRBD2,CASRPGTSGTYEQYF,TGTGCCAGCAGACCTGGGACTAGCGGGACCTACGAGCAGTACTTC
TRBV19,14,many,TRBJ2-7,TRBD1,CASNSGTGVHEQYF,TGTGCCAGTAACTCCGGGACAGGGGTGCACGAGCAGTACTTC
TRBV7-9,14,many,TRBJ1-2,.,CASSFEGSNYGYTF,TGTGCCAGCAGCTTTGAGGGTTCTAACTATGGCTACACCTTC
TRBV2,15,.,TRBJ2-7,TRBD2,CASRATSGSTYEQYF,TGTGCCAGCAGGGCGACTAGCGGGAGTACCTACGAGCAGTACTTC
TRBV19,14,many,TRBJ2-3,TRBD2,CASSIGGGSDTQYF,TGTGCCAGTAGTATAGGGGGGGGATCAGATACGCAGTATTTT
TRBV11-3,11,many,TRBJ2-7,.,CASAVSYEQYF,TGTGCCAGCGCTGTGTCCTACGAGCAGTACTTC
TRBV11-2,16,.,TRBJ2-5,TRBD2,CASSLERLAEGETQNF,TGTGCCAGCAGCTTAGAAAGACTAGCGGAAGGAGAGACCCAGAACTTC
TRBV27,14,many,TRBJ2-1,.,CASSLATVDNEQFF,TGTGCCAGCAGTTTAGCAACAGTCGATAATGAGCAGTTCTTC
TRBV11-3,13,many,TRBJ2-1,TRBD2,CASSLAGGGEQFF,TGTGCCAGCAGCTTGGCGGGAGGGGGTGAGCAGTTCTTC
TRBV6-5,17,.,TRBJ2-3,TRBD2,CTSSETWTSGYTDTHYF,TGTACCAGCAGTGAGACGTGGACTAGCGGATACACAGATACGCACTATTTT
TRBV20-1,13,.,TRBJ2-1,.,CSAPGPLYNEQFF,TGCAGTGCCCCCGGACCCTTATACAATGAGCAGTTCTTC
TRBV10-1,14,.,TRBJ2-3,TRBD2,CATGLAGASDTQYF,TGCGCCACCGGACTAGCGGGAGCGTCAGATACGCAGTATTTT
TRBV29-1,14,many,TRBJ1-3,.,CSGATGSSGNTIYF,TGCAGCGGCGCAACTGGAAGCTCTGGAAACACCATATATTTT
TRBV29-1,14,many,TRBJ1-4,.,CSVSLGGVNEKLFF,TGCAGCGTCTCATTGGGGGGGGTTAATGAAAAACTGTTTTTT
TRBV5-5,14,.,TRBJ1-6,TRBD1,CASSFGQGGSPLHF,TGTGCCAGCAGCTTCGGACAGGGTGGTTCACCCCTCCACTTT
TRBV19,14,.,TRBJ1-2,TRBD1,CASIRTTGGYGYTF,TGTGCCAGTATCCGTACGACAGGGGGCTATGGCTACACCTTC
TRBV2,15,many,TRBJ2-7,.,CASSEVQTGSYEQYF,TGTGCCAGCAGTGAGGTCCAGACAGGCTCCTACGAGCAGTACTTC
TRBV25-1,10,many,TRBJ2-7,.,CASSTYEQYF,TGTGCCAGCAGCACCTACGAGCAGTACTTC
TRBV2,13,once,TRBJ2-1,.,CASRLNPVDEQFF,TGTGCCAGCAGATTAAACCCAGTCGATGAGCAGTTCTTC
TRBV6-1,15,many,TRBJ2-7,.,CASRPQEGSSYEQYF,TGTGCCAGCAGACCCCAGGAGGGGAGCTCCTACGAGCAGTACTTC
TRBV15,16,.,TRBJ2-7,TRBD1,CATSSATRTGIYEQYF,TGTGCCACCAGCAGTGCTACCCGGACAGGAATCTACGAGCAGTACTTC
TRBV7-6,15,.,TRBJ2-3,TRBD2,CASSLTQRELNEQYF,TGTGCCAGCAGCCTTACTCAGCGGGAGTTGAATGAGCAGTATTTT
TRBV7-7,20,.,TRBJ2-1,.,CASSLAMGIGILGAYNEQFF,TGTGCTAGCAGCTTAGCAATGGGAATTGGAATCCTGGGGGCCTACAATGAGCAGTTCTTC
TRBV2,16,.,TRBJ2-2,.,CASSSSGAMNTGELFF,TGTGCCAGCAGTTCCTCTGGGGCCATGAACACCGGGGAGCTGTTTTTT